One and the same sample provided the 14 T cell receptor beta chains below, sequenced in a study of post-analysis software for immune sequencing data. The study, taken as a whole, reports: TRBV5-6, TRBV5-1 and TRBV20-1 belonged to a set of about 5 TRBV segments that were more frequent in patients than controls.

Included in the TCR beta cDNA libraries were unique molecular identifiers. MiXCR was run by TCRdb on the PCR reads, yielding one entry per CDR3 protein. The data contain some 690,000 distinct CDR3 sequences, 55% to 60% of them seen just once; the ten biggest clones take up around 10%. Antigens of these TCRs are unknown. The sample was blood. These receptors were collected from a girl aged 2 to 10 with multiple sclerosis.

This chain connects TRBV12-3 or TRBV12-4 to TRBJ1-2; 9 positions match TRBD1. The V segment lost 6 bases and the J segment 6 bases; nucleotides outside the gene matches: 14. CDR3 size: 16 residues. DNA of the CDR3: TGTGCCAGCAGCTACTCCTCTACAGGGGGCAGGGATGGCTACACCTTC. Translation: CASSYSSTGGRDGYTF.

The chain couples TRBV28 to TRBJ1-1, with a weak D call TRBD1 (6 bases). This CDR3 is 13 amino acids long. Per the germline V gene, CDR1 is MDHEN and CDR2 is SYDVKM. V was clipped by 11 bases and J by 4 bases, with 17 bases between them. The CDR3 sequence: CAWGGLDGTEAFF. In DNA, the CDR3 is TGTGCCTGGGGGGGGCTGGATGGCACTGAAGCTTTCTTT.

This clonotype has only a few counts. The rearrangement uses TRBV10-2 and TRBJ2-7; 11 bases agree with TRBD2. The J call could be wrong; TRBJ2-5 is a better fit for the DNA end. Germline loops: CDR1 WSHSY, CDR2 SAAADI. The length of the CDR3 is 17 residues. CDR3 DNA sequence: TGCGCCAGCAGTGAGTTGCCGACTAGCGGGGCTTGGAAGACCCAGTACTTC. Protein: CASSELPTSGAWKTQYF.

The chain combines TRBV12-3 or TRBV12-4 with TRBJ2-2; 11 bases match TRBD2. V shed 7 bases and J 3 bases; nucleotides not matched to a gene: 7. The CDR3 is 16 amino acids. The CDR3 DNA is TGTGCCAGCACCCCTAGCGGGGGGAGTGACACCGGGGAGCTGTTTTTT. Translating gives CASTPSGGSDTGELFF.

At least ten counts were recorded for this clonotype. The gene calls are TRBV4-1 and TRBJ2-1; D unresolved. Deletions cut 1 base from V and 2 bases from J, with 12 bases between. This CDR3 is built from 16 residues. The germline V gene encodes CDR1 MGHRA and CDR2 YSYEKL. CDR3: CASSQVDLVTYNEQFF. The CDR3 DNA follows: TGCGCCAGCAGCCAAGTCGACTTGGTTACCTACAATGAGCAGTTCTTC.

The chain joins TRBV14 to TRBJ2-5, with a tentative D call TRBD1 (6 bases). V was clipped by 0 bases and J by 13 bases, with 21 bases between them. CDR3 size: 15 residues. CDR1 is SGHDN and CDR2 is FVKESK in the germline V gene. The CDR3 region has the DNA TGTGCCAGCAGCCAAGAGCGAACCGGGACATCCCTCCCGTACTTC. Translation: CASSQERTGTSLPYF. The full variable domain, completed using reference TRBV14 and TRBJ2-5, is EAGVTQFPSHSVIEKGQTVTLRCDPISGHDNLYWYRRVMGKEIKFLLHFVKESKQDESGMPNNRFLAERTGGTYSTLKVQPAELEDSGVYFCASSQERTGTSLPYFGPGTRLLVL.

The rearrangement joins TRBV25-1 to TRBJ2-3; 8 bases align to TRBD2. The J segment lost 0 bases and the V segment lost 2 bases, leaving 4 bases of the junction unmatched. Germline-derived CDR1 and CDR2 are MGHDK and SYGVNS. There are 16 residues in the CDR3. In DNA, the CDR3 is TGTGCCAGCAGTGAAACGACTAGCGCTAGCACAGATACGCAGTATTTT. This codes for CASSETTSASTDTQYF.

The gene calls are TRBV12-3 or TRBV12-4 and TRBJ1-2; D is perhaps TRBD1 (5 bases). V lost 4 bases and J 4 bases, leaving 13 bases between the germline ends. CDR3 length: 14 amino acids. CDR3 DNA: TGTGCCAGCAGTTGGACGGCAGGGATCTATGGCTACACCTTC. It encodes CASSWTAGIYGYTF.

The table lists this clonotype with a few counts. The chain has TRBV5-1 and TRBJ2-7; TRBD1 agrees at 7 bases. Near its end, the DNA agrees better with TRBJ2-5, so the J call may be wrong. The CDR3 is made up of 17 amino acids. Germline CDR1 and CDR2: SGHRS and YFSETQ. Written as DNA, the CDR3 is TGCGCCAGCAGCTTCCGGGACAGCGGCCCTCAGGGAGAGACCCAGTACTTC. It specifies CASSFRDSGPQGETQYF.

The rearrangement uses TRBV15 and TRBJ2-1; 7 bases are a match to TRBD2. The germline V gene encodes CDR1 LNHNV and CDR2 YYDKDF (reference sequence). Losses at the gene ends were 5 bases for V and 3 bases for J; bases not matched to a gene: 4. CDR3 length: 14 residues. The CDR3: CATSWGGNYNEQFF. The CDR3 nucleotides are TGTGCCACCAGCTGGGGGGGTAACTACAATGAGCAGTTCTTC.

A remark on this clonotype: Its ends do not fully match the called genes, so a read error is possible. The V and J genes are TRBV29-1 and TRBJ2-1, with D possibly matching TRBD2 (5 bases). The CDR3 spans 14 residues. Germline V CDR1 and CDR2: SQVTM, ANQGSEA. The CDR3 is CSVFGLFTYNERFF. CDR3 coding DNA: TGCAGCGTCTTTGGACTCTTTACCTACAATGAGCGGTTCTTC.

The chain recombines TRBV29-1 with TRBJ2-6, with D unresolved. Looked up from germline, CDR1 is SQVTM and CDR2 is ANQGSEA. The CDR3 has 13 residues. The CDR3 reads CNQRCPGANVLTF. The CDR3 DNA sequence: TGCAACCAACGGTGTCCTGGGGCCAACGTCCTGACTTTC.

The CDR3 bases are TGTGCCAGCAGTTTGGCTTCGTGGCAGGGGGCGAGAGGCTACACCTTC. Its protein product is CASSLASWQGARGYTF. The V call is TRBV12-3 or TRBV12-4, the J call TRBJ1-2, with TRBD1 matching over 8 bases. J lost 8 bases, V lost 3 bases, and 14 bases had no gene match. This CDR3 region has 16 residues.

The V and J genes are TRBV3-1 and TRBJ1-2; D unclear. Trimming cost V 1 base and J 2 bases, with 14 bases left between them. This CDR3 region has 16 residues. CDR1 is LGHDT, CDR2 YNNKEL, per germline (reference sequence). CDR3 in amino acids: CASSQVPNAINYGYTF. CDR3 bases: TGTGCCAGCAGCCAAGTCCCTAACGCAATAAACTATGGCTACACCTTC.